The 26 T cell receptor beta chains below all came from one sample that was sequenced in a study of control samples from healthy donors and cancer patients (dated by TCRdb to between 2020 and 2021). Libraries were built with the immunoSEQ multiplex PCR assay. Held by TCRdb, this immuneACCESS table contains in-frame sequences only and omits some clones. Under half of the omission traces to an unresolved V gene where checked; the cause of the rest is unknown. The sample contains about 250,000 clones, roughly four fifths of them found a single time. The ten largest clonotypes hold roughly 13% of the sample. Sequencing was carried out using PBMCs. The receptors originated from a woman aged 55-70 years with lung cancer.

The chain carries TRBV7-3 and TRBJ2-3, with D possibly being TRBD2 (5 bases). The CDR3 has 13 residues. The germline V and J ends were trimmed by 5 bases and 5 bases, with 11 bases remaining between them. The germline V gene encodes CDR1 SGHTA and CDR2 FQGTGA. This chain's CDR3 is CASSRSEGDTQYF. The CDR3 DNA sequence: TGTGCCAGCAGCCGCTCAGAGGGAGATACGCAGTATTTT. Supplemented by reference TRBV7-3 and TRBJ2-3, the full variable domain reads GAGVSQTPSNKVTEKGKYVELRCDPISGHTALYWYRQSLGQGPEFLIYFQGTGAADDSGLPNDRFFAVRPEGSVSTLKIQRTERGDSAVYLCASSRSEGDTQYFGPGTRLTVL.

The genes are TRBV5-1 and TRBJ2-3, with no clear D. Germline CDR1 SGHRS, CDR2 YFSETQ. This CDR3 contains 13 residues. V lost 0 bases and J 10 bases, leaving 12 bases between the germline ends. As DNA, the CDR3 is TGCGCCAGCAGCTTGGGTACAGTAGAGCCGCAGTATTTT. Residues: CASSLGTVEPQYF.

The rearrangement joins TRBV19 to TRBJ2-5, with D possibly being TRBD2 (6 bases). Trimming shortened V by 11 bases and J by 5 bases, and 15 bases separated the two germline ends. The CDR3 is 12 amino acids. Germline loops: CDR1 LNHDA, CDR2 SQIVND (reference sequence). The CDR3 protein is CAPQSGRETQYF. The CDR3 bases are TGTGCCCCCCAATCGGGGAGGGAGACCCAGTACTTC.

The chain employs TRBV28 and TRBJ1-1; 8 bases align to TRBD1. Germline values: CDR1 MDHEN, CDR2 SYDVKM. The CDR3 has 14 residues. V was pared by 4 bases and J by 2 bases, with 3 bases of the junction left unmatched. This CDR3 is CASSWGQANTEAFF. CDR3 bases: TGTGCCAGCAGTTGGGGACAGGCAAACACTGAAGCTTTCTTT.

Here the CDR3 DNA reads TGTGCCACCAGCAAATCGGGGCCAAGAGATGGCTACACCTTC. Its translation is CATSKSGPRDGYTF. The chain has TRBV15 and TRBJ1-2; TRBD1 is a possible D gene (5 bases). V lost 4 bases and J lost 6, with 15 bases in between. CDR3 size: 14 residues. Germline assignment: CDR1 LNHNV and CDR2 YYDKDF (reference sequence).

The chain joins TRBV4-1 to TRBJ1-1; TRBD1 is a possible D gene (5 bases). Germline loops: CDR1 MGHRA, CDR2 YSYEKL. CDR3 length equals 14 residues. Trimming stripped 2 bases from V and 5 bases from J, with 12 bases between. CDR3 DNA: TGCGCCAGCAGCCAACCCACGAAGGGGACTGAAGCTTTCTTT. Its translation is CASSQPTKGTEAFF.

The V and J genes are TRBV5-5 and TRBJ2-5; 9 bases map to TRBD2. V shed 4 bases, J shed 5 bases, and the junction held 9 bases outside the gene matches. CDR1 and CDR2 from the germline V gene are SGHKS and YYEKEE (reference sequence). The CDR3 is made up of 15 amino acids. The DNA of the CDR3 is TGTGCCAGCAGCCCGGGGGGACTAGCCTTGGAGACCCAGTACTTC. Encoded protein: CASSPGGLALETQYF.

This sequence joins TRBV2 and TRBJ2-1; 9 nucleotides line up with TRBD2. This CDR3 has 14 amino acids. J lost 9 bases, V lost 4 bases, and 7 bases had no gene match. CDR1 and CDR2 from the germline V gene are SNHLY and FYNNEI. CDR3 coding DNA: TGTGCCAGCAGTGTTACGGTAGCGGGAGTTGAGCAGTTCTTC. Its translation is CASSVTVAGVEQFF.

This rearrangement joins TRBV25-1 to TRBJ2-3, with D hard to call. Germline V gives CDR1 MGHDK, CDR2 SYGVNS. The CDR3 length is 14 residues. Trimming cost V 1 base and J 5 bases, with 10 bases left between them. The CDR3 coding sequence is TGTGCCAGCAGTGAATCCCTAGGTAGAGATACGCAGTATTTT. Translation gives CASSESLGRDTQYF.

The CDR3 region is CASSEHRDGPNYGYTF. In DNA, the CDR3 is TGCGCCAGCAGTGAACATCGAGACGGACCTAACTATGGCTACACCTTC. The genes are TRBV10-1 and TRBJ1-2, with D unresolved. The germline V and J ends were trimmed by 3 bases and 0 bases, with 14 bases remaining between them. Germline values: CDR1 WNHNN, CDR2 SYGVQD (reference sequence). The CDR3 is made up of 16 amino acids.

The chain combines TRBV3-1 (or the pseudogene TRBV3-2) with TRBJ1-6; 9 positions match TRBD1. Germline CDR1 is LGHDT and CDR2 is YNNKEL (reference sequence). V dropped 3 bases and J dropped 10; count of bases not matched to a gene: 7. This CDR3 spans 15 amino acids. DNA of the CDR3: TGTGCCAGCAGCCACGATCTCGGGACAGGGTCACCCCTCCACTTT. It yields the protein CASSHDLGTGSPLHF.

This chain uses TRBV5-4 with TRBJ1-2; 8 nucleotides match TRBD1. This CDR3 is built from 15 residues. Germline lookup yields CDR1 SGHNT and CDR2 YYREEE (reference sequence). The J segment lost 0 bases and the V segment lost 3 bases, leaving 4 bases of the junction unmatched. CDR3 DNA: TGTGCCAGCAGCTCAGGGGGCGCGTCTAACTATGGCTACACCTTC. Protein: CASSSGGASNYGYTF.

The CDR3 reads CASSKGTSGGIGYEQYF. The CDR3 coding sequence is TGTGCCAGCTCAAAAGGGACTAGCGGGGGCATCGGCTACGAGCAGTACTTC. V and J are TRBV18 and TRBJ2-7, with 14 bases that match TRBD2. CDR1 and CDR2 (germline): KGHSH, LQKENI. V lost 5 bases and J lost 3; bases outside the gene matches: 9. The CDR3 is made up of 17 amino acids.

A single count supports this clone. The chain joins TRBV5-1 to TRBJ1-2; perhaps TRBD1 as D (6 bases). Trimming stripped 4 bases from V and 4 bases from J, with 17 bases between. The CDR3 contains 15 residues. Germline V gene lookup returns CDR1 SGHRS and CDR2 YFSETQ. The CDR3 DNA reads TGCGCCAGCAGCACGGACAGTGGCCCCCTCTATGGCTACACCTTC. Encoded protein: CASSTDSGPLYGYTF.

V gene TRBV28 combines with J gene TRBJ1-2; TRBD1 is a possible D gene (6 bases). V lost 4 bases and J 8 bases, leaving 20 bases between the germline ends. Germline values: CDR1 MDHEN, CDR2 SYDVKM. The CDR3 is 15 residues long. DNA of the CDR3: TGTGCCAGCAGTTCCGGGACGTTGACCCAGGGGGGCTACACCTTC. This translates into CASSSGTLTQGGYTF.

The CDR3 coding sequence is TGTGCCAGCTTCGGACTAGCGGGATACAATGAGCAGTTCTTC. Translated, it gives CASFGLAGYNEQFF. The chain couples TRBV2 to TRBJ2-1, with 12 bases fitting TRBD2. The J segment lost 4 bases and the V segment lost 8 bases, leaving 3 bases of the junction unmatched. This CDR3 comprises 14 residues. Germline CDR1 is SNHLY and CDR2 is FYNNEI.

This sequence joins TRBV18 and TRBJ1-2; D is undetermined. CDR1 is KGHSH, CDR2 LQKENI, per germline. V was clipped by 3 bases and J by 8 bases, with 13 bases between them. This CDR3 is 13 amino acids long. CDR3: CASSPTRVTGYTF. The CDR3, as DNA: TGTGCCAGCTCACCTACCCGGGTAACGGGCTACACCTTC.

Written as DNA, the CDR3 is TGTGCCAGCAGCTTATGGGATTCGGATACGCAGTATTTT. This encodes CASSLWDSDTQYF. The chain combines TRBV7-2 with TRBJ2-3; D is unclear. The germline V gene has CDR1 SGHTA and CDR2 FQGNSA. The length of the CDR3 is 13 residues. V was shortened by 2 bases and J by 6 bases, with 9 bases between the two germline ends.

This rearrangement joins TRBV5-4 to TRBJ2-2; D possibly matches TRBD1 or TRBD2 (5 bases each). The CDR3 consists of 16 residues. Per the germline V gene, CDR1 is SGHNT and CDR2 is YYREEE (reference sequence). The ends were cut back, 4 bases at V and 0 bases at J, with 13 bases in the middle. CDR3 in amino acids: CASSGLGVANTGELFF. The CDR3 DNA is TGTGCCAGCAGCGGGTTGGGGGTTGCGAACACCGGGGAGCTGTTTTTT.

The chain employs TRBV18 and TRBJ1-1; TRBD1 agrees at 9 bases. Germline values: CDR1 KGHSH, CDR2 LQKENI. V lost 3 bases to trimming and J lost 4 bases; unmatched junction nucleotides: 9. CDR3 length: 16 residues. CDR3 residues: CASSPRDRVMVTEAFF. The CDR3 DNA reads TGTGCCAGCTCACCCCGGGACAGGGTTATGGTCACTGAAGCTTTCTTT.

This rearrangement joins TRBV3-1 (or the pseudogene TRBV3-2) to TRBJ1-1, with D perhaps matching TRBD1 (5 bases). Per the germline V gene, CDR1 is LGHDT and CDR2 is YNNKEL (reference sequence). CDR3 length: 14 residues. The V gene lost 7 bases and the J gene lost 5 bases, with 17 bases spanning the gap. In DNA form, the CDR3 reads TGTGCCAGCATGCAAGGGGCAAGTAGGACTGAAGCTTTCTTT. Its translation is CASMQGASRTEAFF.

This clone has a single count. The chain employs TRBV6-5 and TRBJ1-2, with D maybe TRBD1 (5 bases). V was cut by 6 bases and J by 3 bases, with 11 bases left in between. From germline, CDR1 is MNHEY and CDR2 SVGAGI. The CDR3 runs 13 residues. CDR3 sequence (DNA): TGTGCCAGCAGGGAGGACACTCACTATGGCTACACCTTC. This gives the protein CASREDTHYGYTF.

With regard to this clone: Other DNA sequences within the sample encode an identical CDR3. The rearrangement links TRBV7-9 to TRBJ1-1, with a weak D call TRBD1 (5 bases). The CDR3 contains 12 residues. The V gene's germline CDR1 is SEHNR and CDR2 FQNEAQ (reference sequence). Between the trimmed V and J ends, which lost 1 base and 11 bases, there was a span of 11 bases. The CDR3 protein is CASSLDRGEAFF. As DNA, the CDR3 is TGTGCCAGCAGCTTAGATCGGGGCGAGGCTTTCTTT.

This clone was seen more than once but under ten times. The rearrangement uses TRBV3-1 (or the pseudogene TRBV3-2) and TRBJ2-2; TRBD2 matches at 9 bases. Trimming at V came to 3 bases and at J to 5 bases, leaving 4 bases not matched to a gene. The CDR3 is 15 residues long. Germline values: CDR1 LGHDT, CDR2 YNNKEL (reference sequence). This CDR3 is CASSHLTSGTGELFF. The CDR3 region has the DNA TGTGCCAGCAGCCACCTGACTAGCGGTACCGGGGAGCTGTTTTTT.

This clone occurred a few times. V is TRBV3-1 (or the pseudogene TRBV3-2) and J is TRBJ2-7, with D perhaps TRBD1 (6 bases). Germline lookup yields CDR1 LGHDT and CDR2 YNNKEL (reference sequence). The length of the CDR3 is 12 residues. V was shortened by 6 bases and J by 5 bases, with 11 bases between the two germline ends. The CDR3 sequence is CASRAGVDEQYF. CDR3 nucleotides: TGTGCCAGCAGGGCAGGGGTGGACGAGCAGTACTTC.

V usage is TRBV14 and J usage is TRBJ2-1; D not certain. CDR1 and CDR2 from the germline V gene are SGHDN and FVKESK. The V end was cut by 0 bases, the J end by 3 bases, with 9 bases between. This CDR3 has 15 amino acids. The CDR3 loop reads CASSQDGLIYNEQFF. The DNA of the CDR3 is TGTGCCAGCAGCCAAGATGGCTTAATCTACAATGAGCAGTTCTTC.